Shown below are 13 T cell receptor beta chains from a single sample sequenced in a study of regulatory T cells in long-lasting Graves disease. The time point here: newly diagnosed GD, antithyroid drugs for less than 3 months. TCR sequences were obtained from RNA taken from PBMCs. Building of the TCR beta libraries involved iRepertoire HTBI primers and Arm-PCR of CDR3 regions. Using its own MiXCR run on the multiplex PCR reads, TCRdb lists one record per CDR3 protein. The sample holds approximately 440,000 distinct CDR3 sequences, 15% to 20% seen once. The same data also contributed to another study, on T cells in Graves' hyperthyroidism and ophthalmopathy.

Sample: peripheral blood mononuclear cells (PBMCs), taken at new diagnosis, from a patient treated with antithyroid drugs. The source is a man aged 40-49 years with Graves disease.

This sequence joins TRBV6-5 and TRBJ2-2; 9 bases are shared with TRBD1. Germline trimming cut 4 bases from V and 5 bases from J; bases unmatched to any gene: 8. This CDR3 is built from 16 residues. Germline CDR1 is MNHEY and CDR2 is SVGAGI. CDR3 nucleotides: TGTGCCAGCAGTTCGAACAGGGGGCGAAGTACCGGGGAGCTGTTTTTT. Protein: CASSSNRGRSTGELFF.

The J gene is TRBJ1-3, the V gene TRBV2; possible D gene TRBD1, 5 bases. CDR3 length: 15 amino acids. Germline V gene data show CDR1 as SNHLY and CDR2 as FYNNEI. The V end was cut by 6 bases, the J end by 0 bases, with 12 bases between. The CDR3 loop is CASSLGPISGNTIYF. The DNA for the CDR3 is TGTGCCAGCAGCCTGGGACCGATCTCTGGAAACACCATATATTTT.

V and J are TRBV15 and TRBJ2-3; D may be TRBD1 (5 bases). This CDR3 is 16 amino acids long. The V gene lost 5 bases and the J gene lost 3 bases, with 18 bases spanning the gap. Looked up from germline, CDR1 is LNHNV and CDR2 is YYDKDF (reference sequence). CDR3 nucleotide sequence: TGTGCCACCAGCTCCCCCGGGCCTAAGGGGACAGATACGCAGTATTTT. Amino acid sequence: CATSSPGPKGTDTQYF.

This clonotype has ten or more counts. The J gene is TRBJ2-3, the V gene TRBV24-1, with a tentative D call TRBD2 (5 bases). The V gene lost 3 bases and the J gene lost 6 bases, with 15 bases spanning the gap. CDR1 and CDR2 from the germline V gene are KGHDR and SFDVKD. The CDR3 runs to 15 residues. CDR3 sequence: CATSDVSMGVDTQYF. For the CDR3, the DNA is TGTGCCACCAGTGATGTCTCCATGGGAGTGGATACGCAGTATTTT.

This clonotype came up many times. The chain employs TRBV11-2 and TRBJ2-7, with a possible D match to TRBD1 (5 bases). The germline CDR1 and CDR2 sequences are SGHAT and FQNNGV. The V end lost 5 bases, the J end lost 6 bases, and 14 bases lay between the germline ends. The CDR3 runs to 13 residues. The CDR3 region has the DNA TGTGCCAGCAGCCGAACCGACAGAAGCGAGCAGTACTTC. Protein: CASSRTDRSEQYF.

This clonotype was observed many times. J is TRBJ1-1 and V is TRBV2, with unresolved D. The length of the CDR3 is 15 residues. CDR1 is SNHLY, CDR2 FYNNEI, per germline. Trimming pared 2 bases from V and 4 bases from J, leaving 14 bases between. This chain's CDR3 is CASSESAGPFTEAFF. CDR3 nucleotides: TGTGCCAGCAGTGAATCGGCCGGTCCCTTCACTGAAGCTTTCTTT.

This clonotype was seen repeatedly, ten times or more. The chain links TRBV7-2 to TRBJ2-7, with TRBD2 as a possible D gene (6 bases). The germline V and J ends were trimmed by 0 bases and 3 bases, with 9 bases remaining between them. Germline loops: CDR1 SGHTA, CDR2 FQGNSA. The CDR3 consists of 14 residues. The CDR3 DNA is TGTGCCAGCAGCTTAGCAAGGGGAGGCTACGAGCAGTACTTC. Protein sequence: CASSLARGGYEQYF.

This clonotype was detected many times. The chain employs TRBV12-3 or TRBV12-4 and TRBJ2-5; D may be TRBD1 (6 bases). The CDR3 length is 15 residues. With 3 bases removed from V and 2 bases from J, the gap between germline ends came to 13 bases. The CDR3 region is CASSFVRGSQETQYF. The CDR3 coding sequence is TGTGCCAGCAGTTTTGTCAGGGGAAGTCAAGAGACCCAGTACTTC.

At least ten counts were recorded for this clonotype. The chain uses TRBV10-3 and TRBJ2-7; D gene ambiguous. The germline V gene encodes CDR1 ENHRY and CDR2 SYGVKD. V lost 7 bases, J lost 0 bases, and 10 bases lay in between. This CDR3 contains 13 residues. The CDR3 protein is CAIKALISYEQYF. The DNA for the CDR3 is TGTGCCATCAAGGCACTGATCTCCTACGAGCAGTACTTC.

There are a few counts of this clonotype. This sequence joins TRBV20-1 and TRBJ2-1; 13 nucleotides line up with TRBD2. V was pared by 3 bases and J by 6 bases, with 5 bases of the junction left unmatched. This CDR3 has 15 residues. Germline loops: CDR1 DFQATT, CDR2 SNEGSKA (reference sequence). The CDR3 loop is CSARGGLAGTNEQFF. CDR3 coding DNA: TGCAGTGCTAGGGGGGGACTAGCGGGGACCAATGAGCAGTTCTTC.

There are many counts of this clonotype. The V gene is TRBV7-9, the J gene TRBJ2-3; D may match TRBD1 or TRBD2 (6 bases each). This CDR3 has 14 residues. V lost 6 bases, J lost 7 bases, and 17 bases lay in between. The V gene's germline CDR1 is SEHNR and CDR2 FQNEAQ (reference sequence). The DNA for the CDR3 is TGTGCCAGCAGACTAGACGGGGGCTTCCATACGCAGTATTTT. Protein sequence: CASRLDGGFHTQYF.

This clonotype has at least ten counts. This sequence joins TRBV11-2 and TRBJ2-3, with D perhaps matching TRBD1 or TRBD2 (5 bases each). CDR3 length: 16 amino acids. The V gene lost 6 bases and the J gene lost 0 bases, with 16 bases spanning the gap. In germline, CDR1 is SGHAT, CDR2 FQNNGV. The CDR3 DNA follows: TGTGCCAGCAGACCGCCGGGACGTGCTAGCACAGATACGCAGTATTTT. Its protein product is CASRPPGRASTDTQYF.

The table lists this clonotype with many counts. The chain recombines TRBV28 with TRBJ2-7; D is unresolved. Germline V gene data show CDR1 as MDHEN and CDR2 as SYDVKM. The CDR3 loop spans 16 amino acids. Trimming removed 5 bases from V and 0 bases from J, with 17 bases in between. CDR3 loop: CASSPNDPQNSYEQYF. The CDR3 bases are TGTGCCAGCAGTCCAAATGACCCCCAAAACTCCTACGAGCAGTACTTC.